The 25 T cell receptor beta chains below come from one sample, sequenced in a study of graft-versus-host responses after intestinal transplantation. The method was immunoSEQ multiplex PCR; TCRdb's version includes in-frame clones alone and lacks a portion of them. In the table there are about 150,000 clones, roughly 91% of which are singletons. Their specific antigens are unknown. Sequenced here: unstimulated CD4+ T cells sorted from spleen or lymph node cells, sampled before intestinal transplant. The source of these receptors is a human donor who received an intestinal transplant.

The V gene is TRBV28, the J gene TRBJ2-7; 10 bases are shared with TRBD1. The CDR3 sequence is 16 residues long. V lost 6 bases and J lost 4; bases outside the gene matches: 12. Germline CDR1 MDHEN, CDR2 SYDVKM. CDR3 sequence: CASRPETGGPSYEQYF. The CDR3, as DNA: TGTGCCAGCAGGCCAGAGACAGGGGGCCCCAGTTACGAGCAGTACTTC.

The CDR3 protein is CASSLPAPSGNTIYF. In DNA form, the CDR3 reads TGTGCCAGCAGCTTGCCAGCACCCTCTGGAAACACCATATATTTT. V usage is TRBV5-5 and J usage is TRBJ1-3; D is ambiguous. CDR1 is SGHKS and CDR2 is YYEKEE in the germline V gene (reference sequence). The CDR3 length is 15 residues. V was cut by 1 base and J by 0 bases, with 8 bases left in between.

This sequence joins TRBV19 and TRBJ2-5; 14 nucleotides line up with TRBD2. Germline V lookup: CDR1 LNHDA, CDR2 SQIVND (reference sequence). V lost 3 bases to trimming and J lost 2 bases; unmatched junction nucleotides: 5. This CDR3 contains 17 residues. The CDR3: CASSIGLAGGGQETQYF. CDR3 nucleotides: TGTGCCAGTAGTATCGGACTAGCGGGAGGAGGGCAAGAGACCCAGTACTTC.

This chain joins TRBV6-5 and TRBJ1-4, with unresolved D. Trimming removed 6 bases at V and 1 base at J, with 9 bases between. This CDR3 spans 14 amino acids. Per the germline V gene, CDR1 is MNHEY and CDR2 is SVGAGI. DNA for the CDR3: TGTGCCAGCAGCCAAGGGAAAACTAATGAAAAACTGTTTTTT. It encodes CASSQGKTNEKLFF.

The chain couples TRBV4-1 to TRBJ2-3; 13 bases match TRBD2. V lost 0 bases to trimming and J lost 8 bases; unmatched junction nucleotides: 23. Germline CDR1 MGHRA, CDR2 YSYEKL. The CDR3 is 22 residues long. In DNA, the CDR3 is TGCGCCAGCAGCCAAGATCGGTGGGGAACTAGCGGGAGGGTCATGCGGGGCGGTACGCAGTATTTT. Amino acids: CASSQDRWGTSGRVMRGGTQYF.

The chain recombines TRBV7-2 with TRBJ2-7; 11 nucleotides line up with TRBD2. The CDR3 extends over 13 amino acids. V lost 7 bases to trimming and J lost 7 bases; unmatched junction nucleotides: 6. Germline V gives CDR1 SGHTA, CDR2 FQGNSA. As DNA, the CDR3 is TGTGCCAGCACCAAGACTAGCGGGATGGAGCAGTACTTC. This sequence encodes CASTKTSGMEQYF. Full variable domain (remainder filled in from reference TRBV7-2 and TRBJ2-7): GAGVSQSPSNKVTEKGKDVELRCDPISGHTALYWYRQSLGQGLEFLIYFQGNSAPDKSGLPSDRFSAERTGGSVSTLTIQRTQQEDSAVYLCASTKTSGMEQYFGPGTRLTVT.

As regards this clone: Within the sample, other DNA sequences also encode this same CDR3. V usage is TRBV7-3 and J usage is TRBJ2-3; the D is unclear. The CDR3 loop spans 13 amino acids. The V end was cut by 4 bases, the J end by 1 base, with 6 bases between. Per the germline V gene, CDR1 is SGHTA and CDR2 is FQGTGA. The CDR3 is CASSSGRTDTQYF. The CDR3 region has the DNA TGTGCCAGCAGCTCCGGACGCACAGATACGCAGTATTTT.

This sequence joins TRBV11-2 and TRBJ2-1; 9 nucleotides line up with TRBD2. Germline assignment: CDR1 SGHAT and CDR2 FQNNGV. The CDR3 has 15 amino acids. The V and J ends lost 4 bases and 4 bases, in that order; junction bases with no gene match: 5. In DNA form, the CDR3 reads TGTGCCAGCAGCTCCTCTAGCGGGGCGTACAATGAGCAGTTCTTC. This gives the protein CASSSSSGAYNEQFF. Using reference TRBV11-2 and TRBJ2-1 for the parts outside the CDR3, the full variable domain is EAGVAQSPRYKIIEKRQSVAFWCNPISGHATLYWYQQILGQGPKLLIQFQNNGVVDDSQLPKDRFSAERLKGVDSTLKIQPAKLEDSAVYLCASSSSSGAYNEQFFGPGTRLTVL.

The chain combines TRBV6-5 with TRBJ2-7, with a possible D match to TRBD1 (5 bases). This CDR3 spans 12 amino acids. The germline gives CDR1 MNHEY, CDR2 SVGAGI. The germline V and J ends were trimmed by 6 bases and 5 bases, with 11 bases remaining between them. CDR3: CASRTQAHEQYF. CDR3 nucleotides: TGTGCCAGCAGGACACAGGCCCACGAGCAGTACTTC.

The chain carries TRBV27 and TRBJ1-2; the D gene is possibly TRBD1 (5 bases). Trimming took 6 bases from V and 5 from J, leaving 13 bases between them. Germline V lookup: CDR1 MNHEY, CDR2 SMNVEV (reference sequence). The CDR3 sequence is 13 residues long. The CDR3 DNA sequence: TGTGCCAGCAGCCGACAAGGGGATTATGGCTACACCTTC. It yields the protein CASSRQGDYGYTF.

This clone was detected only once. The chain combines TRBV7-9 with TRBJ2-7; D uncertain. V dropped 0 bases and J dropped 4 bases, with 4 bases sitting between them. The CDR3 is made up of 12 amino acids. The germline V gene encodes CDR1 SEHNR and CDR2 FQNEAQ (reference sequence). Here the CDR3 DNA reads TGTGCCAGCAGCTTAGCCATATACGAGCAGTACTTC. Amino acid sequence: CASSLAIYEQYF.

This rearrangement joins TRBV6-1 to TRBJ2-1, with 7 bases lining up with TRBD2. Germline CDR1 reads MNHNS; CDR2 reads SASEGT. This CDR3 region has 15 residues. V lost 3 bases, J lost 0 bases, and 2 bases stayed unmatched. The CDR3 is CASSDRDYSYNEQFF. CDR3 in DNA: TGTGCCAGCAGTGACCGGGACTACTCCTACAATGAGCAGTTCTTC.

V usage is TRBV25-1 and J usage is TRBJ2-3, with 8 nucleotides matching TRBD2. The germline gives CDR1 MGHDK, CDR2 SYGVNS. V shed 2 bases and J 3 bases; nucleotides not matched to a gene: 13. The CDR3 totals 18 residues. In DNA, the CDR3 is TGTGCCAGCAGTGAACCCCTGTCCGGACTAGCCTCAACAGATACGCAGTATTTT. This translates into CASSEPLSGLASTDTQYF.

The J gene is TRBJ2-1, the V gene TRBV7-3; TRBD2 is a possible D gene (6 bases). The germline V and J ends were trimmed by 2 bases and 8 bases, with 10 bases remaining between them. CDR1 and CDR2 from the germline V gene are SGHTA and FQGTGA. This CDR3 is built from 13 residues. The CDR3, as DNA: TGTGCCAGCAGCTTATCCTCGGGAGATGAGCAGTTCTTC. Its translation is CASSLSSGDEQFF.

V usage is TRBV6-5 and J usage is TRBJ1-3; 7 bases line up with TRBD1. Germline V CDR1 and CDR2: MNHEY, SVGAGI. The CDR3 is 15 amino acids. Trimming cost V 6 bases and J 2 bases; bases outside gene matches: 7. Here the CDR3 DNA reads TGTGCCAGCAGCCCTCGGACAGGTCCTGGAAACACCATATATTTT. Protein product: CASSPRTGPGNTIYF.

This clone occurred once. The chain uses TRBV7-9 and TRBJ2-7, with 8 bases that match TRBD1. The CDR3 consists of 15 residues. The germline CDR1 and CDR2 sequences are SEHNR and FQNEAQ (reference sequence). Unmatched junction bases numbered 9, after V lost 5 bases and J lost 3 bases. CDR3 DNA sequence: TGTGCCAGCAGCCCCCGGACAGGGTTAAGCTACGAGCAGTACTTC. Translation gives CASSPRTGLSYEQYF.

The V call is TRBV19, the J call TRBJ2-1, with D perhaps TRBD2 (6 bases). Trimming stripped 3 bases from V and 7 bases from J, with 22 bases between. The CDR3 totals 17 residues. Germline CDR1 is LNHDA and CDR2 is SQIVND (reference sequence). Written as DNA, the CDR3 is TGTGCCAGTAGTATGCGGCGGGGTATCCCTGCGATGAATGAGCAGTTCTTC. Amino acid sequence: CASSMRRGIPAMNEQFF.

This clone was picked up one time. The chain recombines TRBV30 with TRBJ1-1, with D possibly matching TRBD1 (6 bases). CDR3 length equals 13 residues. The germline gives CDR1 GTSNPN, CDR2 SVGIG (reference sequence). V lost 4 bases and J lost 1, with 10 bases in between. Here the CDR3 reads CAWTRTENTEAFF. The CDR3 coding sequence is TGTGCCTGGACCCGGACAGAGAACACTGAAGCTTTCTTT.

The chain carries TRBV7-3 and TRBJ1-2, with D hard to call. CDR1 is SGHTA, CDR2 FQGTGA, per germline. The CDR3 loop spans 10 amino acids. V was cut by 5 bases and J by 8 bases, with 6 bases left in between. Here the CDR3 DNA reads TGTGCCAGCAGCCCGGGGGGCTACACCTTC. As protein: CASSPGGYTF.

This clone came up once. Other DNA sequences from this sample encode an identical CDR3 as well. The chain recombines TRBV27 with TRBJ2-7, with 9 bases aligning to TRBD2. Unmatched junction bases numbered 18, after V lost 5 bases and J lost 10 bases. Germline CDR1 reads MNHEY; CDR2 reads SMNVEV (reference sequence). The CDR3 is made up of 16 amino acids. This chain's CDR3 is CASSPLAGVPSTTQYF. In nucleotides, the CDR3 is TGTGCCAGCAGTCCTTTAGCGGGAGTCCCCTCTACGACACAGTACTTC.

The chain links TRBV4-1 to TRBJ2-7; 10 positions agree with TRBD2. V lost 1 base to trimming and J lost 4 bases; unmatched junction nucleotides: 4. The CDR3 totals 15 residues. Germline V gene data show CDR1 as MGHRA and CDR2 as YSYEKL. The CDR3 loop is CASSQGLAGVYEQYF. The CDR3, as DNA: TGCGCCAGCAGCCAAGGCCTAGCGGGAGTTTACGAGCAGTACTTC.

The chain combines TRBV2 with TRBJ1-1, with D hard to call. V gave up 6 bases and J gave up 1 base, with 12 bases separating them. The CDR3 is 14 residues long. The V gene's germline CDR1 is SNHLY and CDR2 FYNNEI. As DNA, the CDR3 is TGTGCCAGCAGCGACGCGGCCAGGAACACTGAAGCTTTCTTT. This encodes CASSDAARNTEAFF.

The chain has TRBV28 and TRBJ2-7, with D hard to call. Germline V CDR1 and CDR2: MDHEN, SYDVKM. Trimming shortened V by 1 base and J by 3 bases, and 13 bases separated the two germline ends. The CDR3 sequence is 15 residues long. CDR3 in DNA: TGTGCCAGCAGTTTATTCAGGAGATGGAGCTACGAGCAGTACTTC. Protein sequence: CASSLFRRWSYEQYF.

The rearrangement links TRBV29-1 to TRBJ2-7, with 12 bases identical to TRBD1. The V gene's germline CDR1 is SQVTM and CDR2 ANQGSEA. After removal of 6 bases from V and 7 bases from J, the junction contained 10 bases not matched to a gene. The length of the CDR3 is 14 residues. CDR3 sequence reads: CSVGAGQGAKEQYF. CDR3 sequence (DNA): TGCAGCGTCGGGGCGGGACAGGGGGCAAAGGAGCAGTACTTC.

J is TRBJ2-2 and V is TRBV28, with D possibly matching TRBD1 (6 bases). CDR3 length: 15 residues. Per germline, CDR1 MDHEN and CDR2 SYDVKM. V was clipped by 6 bases and J by 3 bases, with 14 bases between them. The CDR3 nucleotides are TGTGCCAGCAGCCCCGGACAGTTAGACACCGGGGAGCTGTTTTTT. It translates to CASSPGQLDTGELFF.